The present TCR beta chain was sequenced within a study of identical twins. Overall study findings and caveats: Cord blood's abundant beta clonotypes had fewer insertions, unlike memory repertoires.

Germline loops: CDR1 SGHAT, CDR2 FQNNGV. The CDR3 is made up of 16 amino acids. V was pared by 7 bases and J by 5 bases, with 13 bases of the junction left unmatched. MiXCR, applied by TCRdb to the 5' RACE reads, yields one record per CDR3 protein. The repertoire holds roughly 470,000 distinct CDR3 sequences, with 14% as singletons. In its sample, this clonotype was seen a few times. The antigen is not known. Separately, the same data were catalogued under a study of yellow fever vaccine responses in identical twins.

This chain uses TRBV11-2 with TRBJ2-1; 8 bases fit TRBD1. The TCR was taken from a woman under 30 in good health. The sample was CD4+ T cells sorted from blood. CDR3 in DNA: TGTGCCAGCACCACCCAGGCGAGGGACAGGAACAATGAGCAGTTCTTC. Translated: CASTTQARDRNNEQFF.